This T cell receptor beta chain stems from a study of molecular identifiers for immune sequencing clone quantification. The sample holds a few counts of this clonotype. Its specificity is unknown. Libraries of naive CD8 T cells were made from 20,000 to 1,000,000 sorted cells. They used 10%, 30% or 50% RNA. General observations from the study: Shared barcodes on identical TCR molecules could underestimate the sizes of highly expanded clones.

TCRdb called the PCR reads again in MiXCR, with one record for every CDR3 protein. The sample holds about 86,000 distinct CDR3 sequences, roughly 25% seen once. Germline values: CDR1 LNHDA, CDR2 SQIVND (reference sequence). The CDR3 consists of 15 residues. Trimming took 5 bases from V and 4 from J, leaving 18 bases between them. This sequence joins TRBV19 and TRBJ2-7; the D gene is possibly TRBD1 (7 bases). This sequence originates from a human donor in good health. Some libraries in this study had Jurkat cell RNA spiked in. The sequenced material came from naive CD8+ T cells from blood, with Jurkat cell RNA spiked in. The subset: FACS-sorted CD8+CD4-CCR7+CD45RA+ naive T cells. This CDR3 is CASSARDSPSYEQYF. The CDR3 DNA is TGTGCCAGTAGTGCGCGGGACAGCCCTTCGTACGAGCAGTACTTC. Full variable domain (remainder filled in from reference TRBV19 and TRBJ2-7): DGGITQSPKYLFRKEGQNVTLSCEQNLNHDAMYWYRQDPGQGLRLIYYSQIVNDFQKGDIAEGYSVSREKKESFPLTVTSAQKNPTAFYLCASSARDSPSYEQYFGPGTRLTVT.